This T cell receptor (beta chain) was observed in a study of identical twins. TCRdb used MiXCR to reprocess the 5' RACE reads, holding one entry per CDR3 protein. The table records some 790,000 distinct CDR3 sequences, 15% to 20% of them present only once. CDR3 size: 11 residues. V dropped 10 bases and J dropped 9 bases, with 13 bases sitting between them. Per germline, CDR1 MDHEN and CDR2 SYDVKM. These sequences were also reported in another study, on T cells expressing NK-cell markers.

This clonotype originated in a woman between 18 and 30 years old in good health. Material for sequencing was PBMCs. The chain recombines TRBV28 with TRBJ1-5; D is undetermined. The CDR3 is CATHRVPPQHF. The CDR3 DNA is TGTGCCACCCACCGGGTCCCGCCCCAGCATTTT.